These T cell receptor beta chains were read from a single sample in a study of CD8+CD57+ T cells in acquired aplastic anemia. TCRdb re-called the reads with MiXCR, one entry per CDR3 protein. The table has more than 100,000 distinct CDR3 sequences, roughly 40% seen once; the top ten hold more than 7%. Sequenced sample: sorted CD4+, CD8+, or CD8+CD57+ T cells (not recorded which) from PBMCs. These receptors originate from a human donor in good health, serving as a control. CDR3s include the opening cysteine and the closing phenylalanine or tryptophan. Each record gives: V gene, D gene, clone size, J gene, CDR3 protein, CDR3 DNA. The D gene is left open where the match is weak. Not all rows give a size; the values are once, few, many and, for expanded clones, a class.

>TRBV30|NA|NA|TRBJ2-3
CAWSVHGGGQAGSQYF
TGTGCCTGGAGTGTACATGGGGGAGGCCAGGCCGGGTCGCAGTATTTT
>TRBV29-1|TRBD2|NA|TRBJ2-1
CSVGGSGTEQFF
TGCAGCGTTGGAGGTAGCGGGACTGAGCAGTTCTTC
>TRBV29-1|NA|NA|TRBJ2-5
CSVSRDVGSSQYF
TGCAGCGTATCTCGGGACGTGGGATCGTCCCAGTACTTC
>TRBV10-3|NA|many|TRBJ1-2
CAISESGQDLYGYTF
TGTGCCATCAGTGAGTCGGGACAAGACCTCTATGGCTACACCTTC
>TRBV19|NA|NA|TRBJ2-7
CASSIGTANTYEQYF
TGTGCCAGTAGTATAGGTACAGCCAACACCTACGAGCAGTACTTC
>TRBV7-9|NA|NA|TRBJ1-1
CASSRTNNEAFF
TGTGCCAGCAGTCGGACCAACAATGAAGCTTTCTTT
>TRBV29-1|NA|NA|TRBJ2-1
CSVDISYNEQFF
TGCAGCGTTGATATCTCCTACAATGAGCAGTTCTTC
>TRBV2|NA|NA|TRBJ2-1
CASSERSWANNEQFF
TGTGCCAGCAGTGAAAGGAGTTGGGCAAACAATGAGCAGTTCTTC
>TRBV15|NA|many|TRBJ2-1
CATSRVLLREQFF
TGTGCCACCAGCAGAGTTTTGCTACGTGAGCAGTTCTTC
>TRBV12-3/TRBV12-4|TRBD1|NA|TRBJ2-1
CASSSPTGTGETGAYNEQFF
TGTGCCAGCAGTTCCCCCACCGGGACAGGGGAGACGGGAGCCTACAATGAGCAGTTCTTC
>TRBV18|NA|NA|TRBJ1-1
CASSPAAALTEAFF
TGTGCCAGCTCACCGGCCGCAGCTTTGACTGAAGCTTTCTTT
>TRBV5-5|NA|few|TRBJ1-1
CASSSYGGVTEAFF
TGTGCCAGCAGCTCGTACGGGGGGGTGACTGAAGCTTTCTTT
>TRBV15|NA|NA|TRBJ2-1
CATSARSSSYNEQFF
TGTGCCACCAGCGCGCGTTCAAGCTCCTACAATGAGCAGTTCTTC
>TRBV15|TRBD1|few|TRBJ2-7
CATKTGTGAYEQYF
TGTGCCACCAAAACCGGGACAGGGGCCTACGAGCAGTACTTC
>TRBV24-1|TRBD1|many|TRBJ2-1
CATSDFTGGNEQFF
TGTGCCACCAGTGATTTCACAGGGGGGAATGAGCAGTTCTTC
>TRBV24-1|TRBD1|NA|TRBJ2-5
CATPEAGGAWETQYF
TGTGCCACCCCGGAGGCAGGGGGCGCGTGGGAGACCCAGTACTTC
>TRBV5-1|TRBD2|many|TRBJ2-1
CASSLAAGGPWDEQFF
TGCGCCAGCAGCTTGGCAGCGGGAGGGCCGTGGGATGAGCAGTTCTTC
>TRBV19|TRBD1|NA|TRBJ2-2
CASSGQGITGELFF
TGTGCCAGTAGTGGACAGGGGATCACCGGGGAGCTGTTTTTT
>TRBV20-1|NA|NA|TRBJ2-5
CSAGWGRKLQETQYF
TGCAGTGCTGGGTGGGGCAGGAAACTCCAAGAGACCCAGTACTTC
>TRBV2|TRBD1|many|TRBJ1-2
CASTLRGQGTLGYTF
TGTGCCAGCACCCTGCGGGGACAGGGGACTTTGGGCTACACCTTC
>TRBV15|NA|NA|TRBJ2-7
CATSRDNRARYNEQYF
TGTGCCACCAGCAGAGATAACAGGGCGCGTTACAATGAGCAGTACTTC
>TRBV7-9|NA|NA|TRBJ2-7
CASDPSRGGEQYF
TGTGCCAGCGATCCGTCCAGGGGTGGCGAGCAGTACTTC
>TRBV4-2|NA|many|TRBJ1-5
CASSQEGVGGNQPQHF
TGTGCCAGCAGCCAAGAAGGAGTCGGGGGGAACCAGCCCCAGCATTTT
>TRBV5-4|NA|NA|TRBJ2-7
CASSLGPGVSYEQYF
TGTGCCAGCAGCTTAGGGCCGGGGGTCTCCTACGAGCAGTACTTC
>TRBV7-2|NA|NA|TRBJ2-1
CASSLVVGTEQFF
TGTGCCAGCAGCTTAGTGGTAGGGACTGAGCAGTTCTTC
>TRBV6-5|NA|many|TRBJ1-2
CASSYSRDLYGYTF
TGTGCCAGCAGTTACAGTAGGGACCTCTATGGCTACACCTTC
>TRBV15|TRBD1|few|TRBJ1-1
CATSTGQASPENEAFF
TGTGCCACCAGCACCGGACAGGCATCCCCCGAGAACGAAGCTTTCTTT
>TRBV19|NA|NA|TRBJ1-4
CASRKRGTSGEKLFF
TGTGCCAGTAGGAAAAGAGGGACAAGCGGTGAAAAACTGTTTTTT
>TRBV12-3/TRBV12-4|TRBD1|many|TRBJ1-4
CASSLWTGDEKLFF
TGTGCCAGCAGTTTATGGACAGGGGATGAAAAACTGTTTTTT
>TRBV20-1|TRBD2|many|TRBJ2-1
CSARVREDRDEQFF
TGCAGTGCTAGGGTGCGGGAGGACCGAGATGAGCAGTTCTTC
>TRBV5-1|TRBD2|many|TRBJ2-3
CASSFAGGSTDTQYF
TGCGCCAGCAGCTTCGCGGGAGGGAGCACAGATACGCAGTATTTT
>TRBV6-6|NA|many|TRBJ2-1
CASSLVSGEQFF
TGTGCCAGCAGTTTAGTTTCCGGTGAGCAGTTCTTC
>TRBV10-3|TRBD1|NA|TRBJ1-6
CAIQSGQRYNSPLHF
TGTGCCATCCAGTCGGGACAGCGTTATAATTCACCCCTCCACTTT
>TRBV2|TRBD1|many|TRBJ1-6
CASRTRQGNSPLHF
TGTGCCAGCAGAACAAGACAGGGGAATTCACCCCTCCACTTT
>TRBV3-1|NA|many|TRBJ2-3
CASSQVMSTSQGTQYF
TGTGCCAGCAGCCAAGTTATGTCCACATCACAGGGTACGCAGTATTTT
>TRBV9|NA|few|TRBJ1-3
CASSPRNSGNTIYF
TGTGCCAGCAGTCCTAGGAACTCTGGAAACACCATATATTTT
>TRBV29-1|TRBD2|NA|TRBJ2-7
CSVGGLAGGSYEQYF
TGCAGCGTTGGAGGACTAGCGGGAGGGTCCTACGAGCAGTACTTC
>TRBV29-1|NA|many|TRBJ1-1
CSFERDLVNTEAFF
TGCAGTTTTGAAAGGGACTTGGTTAACACTGAAGCTTTCTTT
>TRBV11-3|NA|many|TRBJ1-5
CASSLEEGQPQHF
TGTGCCAGCAGCTTAGAGGAAGGACAGCCCCAGCATTTT
>TRBV7-2|NA|many|TRBJ1-3
CASSLVPPSAGWTRNTIYF
TGTGCCAGCAGCTTAGTCCCACCTTCCGCAGGGTGGACAAGAAACACCATATATTTT
>TRBV19|TRBD1|many|TRBJ1-5
CASSETGSNQPQHF
TGTGCCAGTAGTGAGACAGGGAGCAATCAGCCCCAGCATTTT
>TRBV6-4|NA|many|TRBJ1-5
CATLGTPCNQPQHF
TGTGCCACCCTGGGGACACCTTGCAATCAGCCCCAGCATTTT
>TRBV3-1|NA|few|TRBJ1-3
CASSQVWGNTIYF
TGTGCCAGCAGCCAAGTGTGGGGAAACACCATATATTTT
>TRBV15|TRBD1|few|TRBJ1-6
CATSSGTGEIQNSPLHF
TGTGCCACCAGCAGCGGGACAGGGGAAATCCAGAATTCACCCCTCCACTTT
>TRBV29-1|NA|NA|TRBJ2-3
CSVAGVRDSYNEQYF
TGCAGCGTGGCTGGAGTGAGGGACTCCTACAATGAGCAGTATTTT
>TRBV19|NA|many|TRBJ2-7
CASSRSTEAYEQYF
TGTGCCAGTAGTAGGAGTACAGAGGCCTACGAGCAGTACTTC
>TRBV6-2/TRBV6-3|TRBD2|NA|TRBJ2-7
CASSYPGLAGEPGEQYF
TGTGCCAGCAGTTATCCGGGACTAGCGGGAGAACCGGGGGAGCAGTACTTC
>TRBV12-3/TRBV12-4|NA|many|TRBJ2-1
CASSLRRQSSYNEQFF
TGTGCCAGCAGTTTAAGACGGCAGAGCTCCTACAATGAGCAGTTCTTC
>TRBV15|TRBD1|NA|TRBJ2-3
CATSREGTGHTDTQYF
TGTGCCACCAGCAGAGAGGGGACAGGGCACACAGATACGCAGTATTTT